This T cell receptor (beta chain) was identified in a study of cytomegalovirus exposure and HLA in healthy donors. In germline, CDR1 is MNHNS, CDR2 SASEGT. Trimming took 6 bases from V and 0 from J, leaving 12 bases between them. The CDR3 runs to 15 residues. The study ran its PCR with 60 Vbeta and 13 Jbeta primers. The repertoire was sequenced with immunoSEQ multiplex PCR; TCRdb's copy has only in-frame clones and lacks some. The repertoire holds roughly 69,000 clones, with 70% to 80% as singletons. This clone was counted a single time. The sample comprised PBMCs. The clonotype originates from a man younger than 35 in good health and CMV-seronegative. This rearrangement joins TRBV6-1 to TRBJ1-5, with a weak D call TRBD1 (5 bases). The CDR3 loop is CASREGTVSNQPQHF. CDR3 bases: TGTGCCAGCAGGGAGGGGACGGTTAGCAATCAGCCCCAGCATTTT.